The next 17 T cell receptor beta chains were all read from a single sample in a study of cytomegalovirus exposure and HLA in healthy donors. PCR was performed using 60 Vbeta and 13 Jbeta primers. The repertoire was sequenced with immunoSEQ multiplex PCR; TCRdb's copy has only in-frame clones and lacks some. The sample gives under 200,000 clones, almost 85% of which show up once; less than 0.65% is in the top ten. Input material: PBMCs. Receptors originate from a woman in her fifties or sixties in good health and CMV-seronegative.

The CDR3 nucleotides read TGTGCCATCAGTGAGGCGGCAGGGGATCAGCCCCAGCATTTT. Translated, it gives CAISEAAGDQPQHF. The V call is TRBV10-3, the J call TRBJ1-5; weak D call: TRBD1 (6 bases). The V and J ends lost 2 bases and 5 bases respectively, with 10 bases between them. CDR3 length: 14 amino acids. The germline V gene encodes CDR1 ENHRY and CDR2 SYGVKD.

This sequence joins TRBV18 and TRBJ2-7, with 10 positions matching TRBD1. Germline CDR1 KGHSH, CDR2 LQKENI. The V and J ends lost 6 bases and 2 bases, in that order; junction bases with no gene match: 4. This CDR3 region has 14 residues. DNA for the CDR3: TGTGCCAGCTCGCAGGGGACAGGGGCCTACGAGCAGTACTTC. Encoded protein: CASSQGTGAYEQYF. Full variable domain (missing parts from reference TRBV18 and TRBJ2-7): NAGVMQNPRHLVRRRGQEARLRCSPMKGHSHVYWYRQLPEEGLKFMVYLQKENIIDESGMPKERFSAEFPKEGPSILRIQQVVRGDSAAYFCASSQGTGAYEQYFGPGTRLTVT.

The chain uses TRBV5-1 and TRBJ1-2; 9 positions match TRBD1. The V gene end was trimmed by 0 bases and the J gene end by 4 bases; junction bases not matched to a gene: 4. CDR3 length equals 15 residues. Germline CDR1 reads SGHRS; CDR2 reads YFSETQ. DNA for the CDR3: TGCGCCAGCAGCTTGGGAGGACAGGGGATCTATGGCTACACCTTC. It yields the protein CASSLGGQGIYGYTF.

V and J are TRBV11-2 and TRBJ1-1; the D is unclear. The CDR3 covers 14 residues. V was shortened by 5 bases and J by 0 bases, with 10 bases between the two germline ends. Germline CDR1 SGHAT, CDR2 FQNNGV. The CDR3: CASSPYRVNTEAFF. The CDR3 bases are TGTGCCAGCAGCCCTTACCGCGTGAACACTGAAGCTTTCTTT.

This chain links TRBV30 with TRBJ2-7; D unclear. This CDR3 contains 13 residues. Germline loops: CDR1 GTSNPN, CDR2 SVGIG (reference sequence). Trimming removed 0 bases at V and 3 bases at J, with 9 bases between. CDR3 loop: CAWSVGRVYEQYF. Here the CDR3 DNA reads TGTGCCTGGAGTGTGGGCAGAGTCTACGAGCAGTACTTC.

V usage is TRBV11-2 and J usage is TRBJ1-4; perhaps TRBD1 as D (6 bases). Trimming left V 3 bases short and J 8 bases short, with 10 bases between. The CDR3 is 13 amino acids. The V gene's germline CDR1 is SGHAT and CDR2 FQNNGV. The CDR3 is CASSFGGREKLFF. In DNA, the CDR3 is TGTGCCAGCAGCTTCGGGGGGCGCGAAAAACTGTTTTTT. Complete variable domain (other parts from reference TRBV11-2 and TRBJ1-4): EAGVAQSPRYKIIEKRQSVAFWCNPISGHATLYWYQQILGQGPKLLIQFQNNGVVDDSQLPKDRFSAERLKGVDSTLKIQPAKLEDSAVYLCASSFGGREKLFFGSGTQLSVL.

This chain uses TRBV27 with TRBJ2-5; D possibly corresponds to TRBD1 (5 bases). In germline, CDR1 is MNHEY, CDR2 SMNVEV (reference sequence). The CDR3 runs to 15 residues. V shed 3 bases and J shed 7 bases, with 18 bases lying between them. CDR3 sequence (DNA): TGTGCCAGCAGTTTGGCAGGGCGCGCGCCGCGGACCCAGTACTTC. This translates into CASSLAGRAPRTQYF.

J is TRBJ1-4 and V is TRBV7-8; D perhaps matches TRBD1 (6 bases). CDR3 length: 15 amino acids. The V gene's germline CDR1 is SGHVS and CDR2 FQNEAQ. Trimming left V 5 bases short and J 8 bases short, with 18 bases between. The CDR3 sequence is CASSPRGGLGEKLFF. The CDR3 DNA is TGTGCCAGCAGCCCCAGGGGTGGGTTGGGCGAAAAACTGTTTTTT.

The rearrangement joins TRBV10-3 to TRBJ1-1; D gene uncertain. V lost 0 bases and J lost 5, with 13 bases in between. Germline values: CDR1 ENHRY, CDR2 SYGVKD. The CDR3 contains 15 residues. The CDR3 region is CAISESRQLSTEAFF. Here the CDR3 DNA reads TGTGCCATCAGTGAGTCGAGGCAGCTATCTACTGAAGCTTTCTTT.

The chain recombines TRBV9 with TRBJ2-1; D might be TRBD2 (5 bases). Germline V gives CDR1 SGDLS, CDR2 YYNGEE. This CDR3 comprises 16 residues. The germline V and J ends were trimmed by 2 bases and 0 bases, with 12 bases remaining between them. CDR3 loop: CASSVYAGSSYNEQFF. CDR3 DNA: TGTGCCAGCAGCGTTTATGCGGGTAGCTCCTACAATGAGCAGTTCTTC.

The CDR3 is CASSLGPDRGLNGYTF. The DNA of the CDR3 is TGTGCCAGCAGCTTAGGACCCGACAGGGGGCTGAATGGCTACACCTTC. V usage is TRBV11-2 and J usage is TRBJ1-2, with 10 bases lining up with TRBD1. The CDR3 is 16 amino acids. The V and J ends lost 1 base and 6 bases, in that order; junction bases with no gene match: 8. CDR1 is SGHAT, CDR2 FQNNGV, per germline.

The chain recombines TRBV5-4 with TRBJ2-3; 11 bases map to TRBD1. CDR1 and CDR2 (germline): SGHNT, YYREEE (reference sequence). The CDR3 covers 15 residues. With 3 bases clipped from V and 4 bases from J, the junction kept 4 bases outside the gene matches. CDR3 sequence: CASSSRTGGSDTQYF. The CDR3, as DNA: TGTGCCAGCAGCTCTAGGACAGGGGGCTCAGATACGCAGTATTTT.

The genes are TRBV13 and TRBJ2-5; 13 bases align to TRBD2. Trimming at V came to 5 bases and at J to 1 base, leaving 13 bases not matched to a gene. Per germline, CDR1 PRHDT and CDR2 FYEKMQ (reference sequence). This CDR3 spans 19 amino acids. The CDR3 region has the DNA TGTGCCAGCAGCGGACCAACGGGGGGGACTAGCGGGGCCCAAGAGACCCAGTACTTC. Translated, it gives CASSGPTGGTSGAQETQYF.

CDR3 in amino acids: CASSQIESGLAGQETQYF. The DNA for the CDR3 is TGCGCCAGCAGCCAAATAGAATCAGGACTAGCGGGGCAAGAGACCCAGTACTTC. The rearrangement links TRBV4-1 to TRBJ2-5; 12 bases map to TRBD2. The CDR3 is 18 residues long. Germline trimming cut 2 bases from V and 2 bases from J; bases unmatched to any gene: 9. The germline V gene encodes CDR1 MGHRA and CDR2 YSYEKL.

J is TRBJ2-7 and V is TRBV14; TRBD2 aligns across 10 bases. From germline, CDR1 is SGHDN and CDR2 FVKESK. With 1 base clipped from V and 6 bases from J, the junction kept 9 bases outside the gene matches. This CDR3 is built from 16 residues. CDR3 loop: CASSQGGSLAGVEQYF. CDR3 in DNA: TGTGCCAGCAGCCAAGGAGGGTCGCTAGCGGGGGTCGAGCAGTACTTC.

This clone was seen a few times. The genes are TRBV10-3 and TRBJ2-7; D may be TRBD1 (5 bases). CDR3 size: 15 residues. Between the trimmed V and J ends, which lost 7 bases and 1 base, there was a span of 17 bases. Germline-derived CDR1 and CDR2 are ENHRY and SYGVKD. The CDR3 is CAITSDKLSSYEQYF. The DNA for the CDR3 is TGTGCCATCACTTCGGACAAACTCTCATCCTACGAGCAGTACTTC.

V and J are TRBV9 and TRBJ2-5; 10 bases line up with TRBD2. The CDR3 extends over 18 amino acids. Germline values: CDR1 SGDLS, CDR2 YYNGEE. The J segment lost 2 bases and the V segment lost 4 bases, leaving 14 bases of the junction unmatched. The CDR3 DNA reads TGTGCCAGCAGCACACCTTCCGGGGCTAGCGGGGGACAAGAGACCCAGTACTTC. Its translation is CASSTPSGASGGQETQYF.